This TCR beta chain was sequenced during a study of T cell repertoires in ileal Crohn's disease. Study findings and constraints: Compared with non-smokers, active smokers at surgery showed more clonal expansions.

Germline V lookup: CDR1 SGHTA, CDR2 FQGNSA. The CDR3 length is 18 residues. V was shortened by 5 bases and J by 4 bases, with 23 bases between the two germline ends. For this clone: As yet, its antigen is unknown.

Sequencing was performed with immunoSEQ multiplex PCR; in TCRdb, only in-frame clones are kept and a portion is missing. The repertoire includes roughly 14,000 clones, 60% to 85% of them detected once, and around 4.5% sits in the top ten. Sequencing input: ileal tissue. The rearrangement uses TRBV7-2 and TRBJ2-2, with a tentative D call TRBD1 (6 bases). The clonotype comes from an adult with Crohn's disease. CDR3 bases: TGTGCCAGCAGCGGGTTACGGGGTGGGGGCCGGGCCACCGGGGAGCTGTTTTTT. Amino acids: CASSGLRGGGRATGELFF.